The sequence of this TCR beta chain was determined in a study of cytomegalovirus exposure and HLA in healthy donors. PCR involved 60 Vbeta and 13 Jbeta primers. Method: immunoSEQ multiplex PCR; TCRdb's copy keeps in-frame clones and lacks some. The data hold roughly 150,000 clones, with 75% observed a single time. Concerning this clone: This sample also contains other DNA sequences that code for the same CDR3.

After removal of 3 bases from V and 1 base from J, the junction contained 3 bases not matched to a gene. Germline-derived CDR1 and CDR2 are SGHRS and YFSETQ. The CDR3 spans 14 residues. The sequence was collected from a man in his thirties or forties in good health and CMV-seronegative. Sequenced material: PBMCs. V is TRBV5-1 and J is TRBJ2-5, with 7 nucleotides matching TRBD1. The CDR3 nucleotides are TGCGCCAGCAGCTCAGGGACAGCCCAAGAGACCCAGTACTTC. Translation gives CASSSGTAQETQYF. The complete variable domain, with remaining parts taken from reference TRBV5-1 and TRBJ2-5, reads KAGVTQTPRYLIKTRGQQVTLSCSPISGHRSVSWYQQTPGQGLQFLFEYFSETQRNKGNFPGRFSGRQFSNSRSEMNVSTLELGDSALYLCASSSGTAQETQYFGPGTRLLVL.